This TCR beta chain was captured in a study of T-cell memory formation after mild COVID-19 (dated by TCRdb to the early 2020s). For the study in its entirety: TCR sequence clusters from the two donors were largely donor specific. In a couple of donors, T-cell clones that expanded and contracted after mild COVID-19 were tracked by sequencing TCRalpha and TCRbeta repertoires over time. The cohort comprised two young, previously healthy adult volunteers, one female and one male. Broad study findings and their caveats: From day 15 to 85, contracting clones showed balanced CD4/CD8 phenotypes, whereas a second wave of clones that expanded from day 15 to 37 leaned towards CD4+. Some responding clones were found in pre-infection memory, which suggests that pre-existing cross-reactive memory T cells took part in the SARS-CoV-2 response. The second-wave clones that peaked on day 37 were not confirmed to be SARS-CoV-2 specific. Contracting CD4+ clones were located mainly in the CM and EM memory subsets, whereas CD8+ clones were found to be enriched in EMRA. The study included only a couple of mild cases, and larger cohorts that include severe cases with pre-infection samples were judged to be necessary.

Ficoll-Paque density gradient centrifugation was the method used to isolate PBMCs. In the case of this clonotype: Its antigen is not yet known. One base away there is no much larger clone; base qualities are not given.

The germline V gene gives CDR1 as SNHLY and CDR2 as FYNNEI. Trimming takes 7 bases from V and 4 bases from J, and the germline ends sit 19 bases apart. The CDR3 runs 15 amino acids, cysteine and phenylalanine included. Just the 45-base CDR3 DNA is kept, in frame starting at base 1. TCRdb shows the sequencer as Illumina NovaSeq 6000. TCRalpha and TCRbeta cDNA libraries were built by 5'RACE with constant-segment primers, adding sample barcodes and unique molecular identifiers. Trizol reagent was used to extract RNA from every sample. Library amplification was performed in two PCR steps, and a second sample barcode and Illumina TruSeq adapters were introduced in the second step. Libraries were sequenced on an Illumina NovaSeq with 2 x 150 bp paired-end reads. For the original study's pipeline: The reads were demultiplexed and collapsed into UMI-guided consensus sequences using migec v1.2.7. Using mixcr v2.1.11, the UMI consensuses were aligned to TRA and TRB V and J templates and assembled into clonotypes. A clonotype was counted as expanded or contracted only when both edgeR and NoisET called the clonotype significant, with the noise models trained on biological replicates. For edgeR calls, the cutoffs were a false discovery rate-adjusted p below 0.01 and a log2 fold-change threshold of 1. PCA with hierarchical clustering of max-normalized trajectories of the 1000 most abundant clonotypes was used as exploratory dynamics analysis. The CD4 or CD8 phenotype of responding clones was assigned using the separately sequenced CD4+ and CD8+ repertoires. Clones were called with MiXCR by TCRdb after fastp trimmed the public reads at Q25, and only in-frame beta chains were retained. Rows with a matching CDR3 protein are joined into one entry that keeps the most common DNA and genes. TCRdb's processing, not the study's, gives the V and J calls here. For this sample there are roughly 450,000 distinct CDR3 sequences; 18% appear just once. Jointly, the top ten make up about 12% of the sample.

The sample taken for sequencing was PBMCs or a T cell subset sorted from them (not recorded which). The receptor was isolated from an adult woman who had mild COVID-19 (a few samples of this study predate the infection). The sample titles of this study are shuffled in the database, so cell type and time point are left out; the donor was told from shared clones. The receptor chain draws on TRBV2 and TRBJ1-2; TRBD1 is a weak D gene call, 6 bases matching. The nucleotides are TGTGCCAGCAATCCACGAGGACAGATAAGCTATGGCTACACCTTC. The translation is CASNPRGQISYGYTF.